The 16 T cell receptor beta chains presented below share a single source sample, sequenced in a study of T cell responses to AZD1222 COVID-19 vaccine (dated by TCRdb to 2020 to 2022). What this sample's time point label stands for: baseline before first vaccination. Per the publication, the treatment or condition label means: meningococcal conjugate vaccine given as trial control. Receptors were amplified or captured by the immunoSEQ multiplex PCR assay. Entries here come from immuneACCESS through TCRdb and include only in-frame sequences with V and J called. Some clones fail to appear in such tables; in the studies checked, an unresolved V gene covers under half of the shortfall, and the cause of the remainder is unknown. A total of about 190,000 clones appear in this sample, 85% to 90% of them only once. The ten largest clonotypes hold 2.5% to 3% of the sample. Specimen: peripheral blood, collected on day 0 of MenACWY control vaccination. The origin of the receptors is an adult in good health.

CDR3 DNA sequence: TGTGCCATCAGAGAGACGTCGGAGCAGTACTTC. This gives the protein CAIRETSEQYF. The chain carries TRBV10-3 and TRBJ2-7; D remains ambiguous. Germline-derived CDR1 and CDR2 are ENHRY and SYGVKD. V was trimmed by 6 bases and J by 7 bases, leaving 10 bases between them. The CDR3 runs 11 residues.

This chain connects TRBV6-5 to TRBJ1-5; D ambiguous. V was pared by 6 bases and J by 5 bases, with 11 bases between. Germline V gene data show CDR1 as MNHEY and CDR2 as SVGAGI. The CDR3 sequence is 13 residues long. The CDR3 DNA reads TGTGCCAGCAGCCATCAGGAACATCAGCCCCAGCATTTT. This sequence encodes CASSHQEHQPQHF.

The chain combines TRBV7-9 with TRBJ2-4; D remains ambiguous. From germline, CDR1 is SEHNR and CDR2 FQNEAQ (reference sequence). Between the trimmed V and J ends, which lost 7 bases and 0 bases, there was a span of 10 bases. CDR3 length: 14 residues. The DNA of the CDR3 is TGTGCCAGCAACCAGGACCTAGCCAAAAACATTCAGTACTTC. Translating it yields CASNQDLAKNIQYF.

This chain connects TRBV5-1 to TRBJ1-1; D is unclear. The CDR3 is 12 amino acids. V shed 2 bases and J shed 1 base, with 3 bases lying between them. The germline gives CDR1 SGHRS, CDR2 YFSETQ. The CDR3 loop is CASSFENTEAFF. In DNA form, the CDR3 reads TGCGCCAGCAGCTTTGAGAACACTGAAGCTTTCTTT.

The rearrangement links TRBV28 to TRBJ1-1; D uncertain. This CDR3 is 15 amino acids long. The germline V and J ends were trimmed by 5 bases and 1 base, with 14 bases remaining between them. Germline V gene data show CDR1 as MDHEN and CDR2 as SYDVKM. The DNA of the CDR3 is TGTGCCAGCAGTCCACGTTTTTTGGGGAACACTGAAGCTTTCTTT. This sequence encodes CASSPRFLGNTEAFF.

DNA for the CDR3: TGTGCCAGCAGCGTGGCACAGGGTCCCATGGCCCAGTACTTC. It yields the protein CASSVAQGPMAQYF. The J gene is TRBJ2-5, the V gene TRBV7-9; D may be TRBD1 (6 bases). With 5 bases removed from V and 9 bases from J, the gap between germline ends came to 19 bases. Germline V gives CDR1 SEHNR, CDR2 FQNEAQ (reference sequence). This CDR3 region has 14 residues.

This chain joins TRBV9 and TRBJ1-2; TRBD1 might be the D (6 bases). Germline CDR1 SGDLS, CDR2 YYNGEE. V was cut by 3 bases and J by 1 base, with 7 bases left in between. CDR3 length equals 13 residues. CDR3 sequence: CASSAQGNYGYTF. DNA for the CDR3: TGTGCCAGCAGCGCACAGGGTAACTATGGCTACACCTTC.

J is TRBJ1-6 and V is TRBV6-6, with 10 bases matching TRBD1. The J segment lost 5 bases and the V segment lost 6 bases, leaving 4 bases of the junction unmatched. Germline values: CDR1 MNHNY, CDR2 SVGAGI (reference sequence). CDR3 length: 15 residues. This chain's CDR3 is CASSGQGGDNSPLHF. The CDR3 DNA sequence: TGTGCCAGCAGCGGACAGGGGGGGGATAATTCACCCCTCCACTTT.

This chain joins TRBV27 and TRBJ1-2; 12 bases are shared with TRBD1. The CDR3 totals 15 residues. Germline V CDR1 and CDR2: MNHEY, SMNVEV (reference sequence). The J segment lost 8 bases and the V segment lost 2 bases, leaving 6 bases of the junction unmatched. This chain's CDR3 is CASSLGGQGARGYTF. For the CDR3, the DNA is TGTGCCAGCAGTTTAGGGGGACAGGGGGCTCGGGGCTACACCTTC.

The chain is built from TRBV10-3 and TRBJ1-3; tentatively, D is TRBD1 (5 bases). With 10 bases removed from V and 2 bases from J, the gap between germline ends came to 21 bases. This CDR3 spans 16 amino acids. Germline values: CDR1 ENHRY, CDR2 SYGVKD. The CDR3 sequence is CATRPGLTVTGNTIYF. As DNA, the CDR3 is TGTGCCACTAGGCCCGGGCTGACAGTTACTGGAAACACCATATATTTT.

V gene TRBV7-9 combines with J gene TRBJ1-4; D is unclear. This CDR3 is built from 13 residues. The germline V and J ends were trimmed by 5 bases and 8 bases, with 12 bases remaining between them. Per the germline V gene, CDR1 is SEHNR and CDR2 is FQNEAQ (reference sequence). CDR3 sequence: CASSPPTVEKLFF. The CDR3 DNA is TGTGCCAGCAGCCCCCCCACTGTCGAAAAACTGTTTTTT.

The chain joins TRBV19 to TRBJ1-1; D gene uncertain. This CDR3 has 13 amino acids. Germline assignment: CDR1 LNHDA and CDR2 SQIVND (reference sequence). Trimming pared 3 bases from V and 1 base from J, leaving 6 bases between. CDR3 DNA sequence: TGTGCCAGTAGTATCAACAAGAACACTGAAGCTTTCTTT. Amino acid sequence: CASSINKNTEAFF.

The chain combines TRBV9 with TRBJ2-5, with 7 bases lining up with TRBD1. CDR3 length: 14 residues. With V trimmed by 4 bases and J by 5 bases, 8 bases remained unmatched. The germline gives CDR1 SGDLS, CDR2 YYNGEE. The CDR3 region is CASSPGQVRETQYF. For the CDR3, the DNA is TGTGCCAGCAGCCCCGGACAGGTCAGGGAGACCCAGTACTTC.

The V call is TRBV30, the J call TRBJ2-2; D remains unclear. V lost 2 bases, J lost 4 bases, and 8 bases lay in between. CDR3 length equals 13 residues. The germline V gene has CDR1 GTSNPN and CDR2 SVGIG (reference sequence). The DNA of the CDR3 is TGTGCCTGGAGTTTAACCCTCACCGGGGAGCTGTTTTTT. Translated: CAWSLTLTGELFF.

This chain uses TRBV9 with TRBJ1-3; D gene unclear. Trimming stripped 0 bases from V and 7 bases from J, with 5 bases between. The CDR3 loop spans 12 amino acids. Germline values: CDR1 SGDLS, CDR2 YYNGEE. CDR3 protein: CASSVDRNTIYF. The CDR3 region has the DNA TGTGCCAGCAGCGTAGACCGGAACACCATATATTTT.

Written as DNA, the CDR3 is TGTGCCAGCAGCTTGGCCGGGTCATATGGCTACACCTTC. It is translated as CASSLAGSYGYTF. The rearrangement joins TRBV5-4 to TRBJ1-2; D is ambiguous. The germline CDR1 and CDR2 sequences are SGHNT and YYREEE (reference sequence). Trimming left V 0 bases short and J 5 bases short, with 8 bases between. CDR3 length: 13 residues.